Below, 23 T cell receptor beta chains from the same sample are listed, as sequenced in a study of blood T cells in healthy people across ages (dated by TCRdb to the mid-2010s). Library prep was done by 5' RACE. Sequencing was carried out with an Illumina HiSeq 2500. A second PCR of roughly 6 to 11 cycles was run with a J-beta primer mix and a sample-barcoded 5' primer. In TCRdb, the public reads were trimmed at Q25 with fastp and aligned with MiXCR, with productive beta chains retained. CDR3 protein sequences are deduplicated, and each keeps its most common genes and DNA. This sample lists approximately 960,000 distinct CDR3 sequences; 25% to 35% were detected once. The ten largest clones represent approximately 10% of the sample. This sample also appeared in a second study, on T cells of mothers and their children.

The sequenced sample was blood. These receptors came from a woman aged 40-49 years in good health.

The rearrangement links TRBV7-9 to TRBJ1-2; D not resolved. The CDR3 runs to 15 residues. Looked up from germline, CDR1 is SEHNR and CDR2 is FQNEAQ (reference sequence). V lost 5 bases and J lost 6, with 19 bases in between. The CDR3 reads CASSPTGRIGDGYTF. The CDR3 nucleotides read TGTGCCAGCAGCCCAACCGGAAGGATCGGGGATGGCTACACCTTC. Full variable domain (remainder filled in from reference TRBV7-9 and TRBJ1-2): DTGVSQNPRHKITKRGQNVTFRCDPISEHNRLYWYRQTLGQGPEFLTYFQNEAQLEKSRLLSDRFSAERPKGSFSTLEIQRTEQGDSAMYLCASSPTGRIGDGYTFGSGTRLTVV.

This clonotype was observed at least ten times. This rearrangement joins TRBV9 to TRBJ2-7, with D perhaps being TRBD1 or TRBD2 (5 bases each). The CDR3 spans 13 residues. Germline values: CDR1 SGDLS, CDR2 YYNGEE. V gave up 7 bases and J gave up 3 bases, with 14 bases separating them. DNA of the CDR3: TGTGCCAGCGGGAGAGAGGGGTACTACGAGCAGTACTTC. Encoded protein: CASGREGYYEQYF.

This clonotype turned up a few times. The gene calls are TRBV28 and TRBJ1-1, with D unclear. Germline V gene sequence: CDR1 MDHEN, CDR2 SYDVKM. V lost 5 bases and J lost 6, with 10 bases in between. The CDR3 is made up of 12 amino acids. CDR3: CASSPPPSEAFF. CDR3 bases: TGTGCCAGCAGTCCTCCGCCCTCTGAAGCTTTCTTT. Full variable domain (remainder filled in from reference TRBV28 and TRBJ1-1): DVKVTQSSRYLVKRTGEKVFLECVQDMDHENMFWYRQDPGLGLRLIYFSYDVKMKEKGDIPEGYSVSREKKERFSLILESASTNQTSMYLCASSPPPSEAFFGQGTRLTVV.

This clonotype appeared a single time. This chain links TRBV6-5 with TRBJ1-2; TRBD1 matches at 9 bases. Germline-derived CDR1 and CDR2 are MNHEY and SVGAGI. The CDR3 loop spans 13 amino acids. Trimming cost V 5 bases and J 10 bases; bases outside gene matches: 8. CDR3 amino acids: CASSAWTGEDYTF. CDR3 DNA: TGTGCCAGCAGTGCCTGGACAGGGGAAGACTACACCTTC.

This clonotype has only a few counts. The DNA for the CDR3 is TGTGCTCTCGGGGTTGGGGAAAAACTGTTTTTT. This gives the protein CALGVGEKLFF. This sequence joins TRBV7-7 and TRBJ1-4; D unclear. Germline V gene data show CDR1 as SSHAT and CDR2 as FNYEAQ (reference sequence). The CDR3 loop spans 11 amino acids.

This clonotype came up many times. The chain is built from TRBV4-1 and TRBJ1-4, with 10 bases lining up with TRBD1. The CDR3 sequence is 16 residues long. The junction had 4 bases not matched to a gene; V was cut back by 0 bases and J by 6 bases. CDR1 MGHRA and CDR2 YSYEKL come from the germline V gene. The CDR3 spells CASSQDRGTGDEKLFF. The CDR3 DNA reads TGCGCCAGCAGCCAAGATCGGGGGACAGGGGATGAAAAACTGTTTTTT.

This clonotype showed up just once. The chain has TRBV2 and TRBJ2-3, with 7 bases aligning to TRBD2. The length of the CDR3 is 14 residues. From germline, CDR1 is SNHLY and CDR2 FYNNEI. J was trimmed by 1 base and V by 8 bases; bases with no gene match: 6. CDR3 loop: CASQPGGGTDTQYF. CDR3 coding DNA: TGTGCCAGCCAGCCGGGGGGTGGCACAGATACGCAGTATTTT. Together with reference TRBV2 and TRBJ2-3, the CDR3 gives the full variable domain: EPEVTQTPSHQVTQMGQEVILRCVPISNHLYFYWYRQILGQKVEFLVSFYNNEISEKSEIFDDQFSVERPDGSNFTLKIRSTKLEDSAMYFCASQPGGGTDTQYFGPGTRLTVL.

This clonotype was seen repeatedly, ten times or more. Just one base apart from a much larger clone, this may be a read error. The chain links TRBV5-5 to TRBJ2-7; TRBD2 matches 7 bases. With V trimmed by 5 bases and J by 2 bases, 4 bases remained unmatched. The CDR3 extends over 13 amino acids. Germline CDR1 is SGHKS and CDR2 is YYEKEE (reference sequence). DNA of the CDR3: TGTGCCAGCAGTTGGGGGGGGACCTACGAGCAGTACTTC. It yields the protein CASSWGGTYEQYF. Based on the CDR3 plus reference TRBV5-5 and TRBJ2-7, the full variable domain is DAGVTQSPTHLIKTRGQQVTLRCSPISGHKSVSWYQQVLGQGPQFIFQYYEKEERGRGNFPDRFSARQFPNYSSELNVNALLLGDSALYLCASSWGGTYEQYFGPGTRLTVT.

This chain uses TRBV29-1 with TRBJ2-5; 10 positions match TRBD1. The junction had 16 bases not matched to a gene; V was cut back by 7 bases and J by 5 bases. This CDR3 region has 16 residues. Per the germline V gene, CDR1 is SQVTM and CDR2 is ANQGSEA. The chain's CDR3 is CSGNPGQGTVGETQYF. CDR3 coding DNA: TGCAGCGGAAACCCGGGACAGGGGACGGTGGGGGAGACCCAGTACTTC. Full variable domain (rest looked up from reference TRBV29-1 and TRBJ2-5): SAVISQKPSRDICQRGTSLTIQCQVDSQVTMMFWYRQQPGQSLTLIATANQGSEATYESGFVIDKFPISRPNLTFSTLTVSNMSPEDSSIYLCSGNPGQGTVGETQYFGPGTRLLVL.

In this sample, this clonotype turned up many times. A read error may explain this, as a much larger clone is one base away. The chain joins TRBV6-1 to TRBJ2-6; D perhaps matches TRBD1 (5 bases). Looked up from germline, CDR1 is MNHNS and CDR2 is SASEGT. The CDR3 runs to 14 residues. Here the CDR3 DNA reads TGTGCCAGCAGCGGTAGCTCTGGGGCCAACGTCCGGACTTTC. As protein: CASSGSSGANVRTF.

About this clonotype itself: The germline gene is not matched at one end of the junction; a read error may be the cause. The chain is built from TRBV7-7 and TRBJ2-3; 9 nucleotides line up with TRBD2. Germline CDR1 reads SSHAT; CDR2 reads FNYEAQ (reference sequence). This CDR3 has 15 amino acids. DNA of the CDR3: TGTGCTAGCACCCGTAGCGGGGGACACACAGATACGCAGTATTTT. It translates to CASTRSGGHTDTQYF. The full variable domain, with the rest looked up from reference TRBV7-7 and TRBJ2-3, is GAGVSQSPRYKVTKRGQDVTLRCDPISSHATLYWYQQALGQGPEFLTYFNYEAQPDKSGLPSDRFSAERPEGSISTLTIQRTEQRDSAMYRCASTRSGGHTDTQYFGPGTRLTVL.

This clonotype was seen a few times. This chain uses TRBV6-7 with TRBJ2-7; 11 positions agree with TRBD1. TRBV6-7 is given ORF status, its function remaining uncertain. Trimming took 7 bases from V and 5 from J; bases not matched to a gene: 13. The CDR3 contains 16 residues. CDR3 DNA sequence: TGTGCCAGCACCATACGGGGGACAGGGGGTTCGGACGAGCAGTACTTC. Amino acids: CASTIRGTGGSDEQYF.

This sequence joins TRBV7-6 and TRBJ2-3; weak D call: TRBD2 (5 bases). CDR1 is SGHVS and CDR2 is FNYEAQ in the germline V gene. V was shortened by 1 base and J by 2 bases, with 16 bases between the two germline ends. This CDR3 is 17 amino acids long. Written as DNA, the CDR3 is TGTGCCAGCAGCTTAGAAGTCAGCGGAATAAACACAGATACGCAGTATTTT. It encodes CASSLEVSGINTDTQYF.

This clonotype has only a few counts. CDR3 sequence reads: CSARGPRTSGGGTQYF. As DNA, the CDR3 is TGCAGTGCTAGAGGCCCTAGGACTAGCGGGGGAGGGACCCAGTACTTC. V is TRBV20-1 and J is TRBJ2-5; TRBD2 matches at 13 bases. The germline V gene has CDR1 DFQATT and CDR2 SNEGSKA (reference sequence). The V and J ends lost 1 base and 7 bases, in that order; junction bases with no gene match: 9. The CDR3 extends over 16 amino acids.

This clonotype was counted between two and nine times. The chain joins TRBV5-1 to TRBJ1-5, with 9 bases lining up with TRBD1. From germline, CDR1 is SGHRS and CDR2 YFSETQ. V was clipped by 2 bases and J by 4 bases; unmatched bases: 4. The CDR3 covers 15 residues. The CDR3 DNA reads TGCGCCAGCAGCTTACAGGGGGCCTCTAATCAGCCCCAGCATTTT. Amino acid sequence: CASSLQGASNQPQHF.

The rearrangement uses TRBV27 and TRBJ2-7; D is perhaps TRBD1 or TRBD2 (6 bases each). The CDR3 extends over 13 amino acids. The germline CDR1 and CDR2 sequences are MNHEY and SMNVEV (reference sequence). Trimming left V 8 bases short and J 3 bases short, with 14 bases between. The CDR3 reads CASRWGAGYEQYF. DNA for the CDR3: TGTGCCAGCCGCTGGGGGGCCGGCTACGAGCAGTACTTC.

Worth noting for this clonotype: One end of the junction does not line up with germline, which may come from a read error. This chain joins TRBV28 and TRBJ2-7, with TRBD1 matching over 8 bases. Germline CDR1 reads MDHEN; CDR2 reads SYDVKM. This CDR3 has 12 residues. The CDR3 is CTSSSDRGEQYF. The DNA of the CDR3 is TGTACCAGCAGCTCCGACAGGGGCGAGCAGTACTTC.

The J gene is TRBJ2-7, the V gene TRBV30, with D possibly matching TRBD1 (5 bases). The CDR3 is made up of 13 amino acids. V was shortened by 1 base and J by 3 bases, with 10 bases between the two germline ends. Germline CDR1 GTSNPN, CDR2 SVGIG (reference sequence). The CDR3 reads CAWSEGQGYEQYF. CDR3 nucleotide sequence: TGTGCCTGGAGTGAGGGCCAGGGCTACGAGCAGTACTTC.

The J gene is TRBJ2-4, the V gene TRBV7-3; D remains unclear. With the DNA end fitting TRBJ2-7 better, the J assignment may be wrong. Per germline, CDR1 SGHTA and CDR2 FQGTGA. The CDR3 contains 13 residues. The CDR3 nucleotides are TGTGCCAGCAGCTTAAAGGCATCGGACGAGCAGTACTTC. This sequence encodes CASSLKASDEQYF.

To note about this clonotype: Here the CDR3 omits its conserved ending phenylalanine or tryptophan, so a read error is the likely source. This chain joins TRBV5-4 and TRBJ2-5, with D uncertain. This CDR3 comprises 10 residues. Germline V gene lookup returns CDR1 SGHNT and CDR2 YYREEE (reference sequence). V lost 7 bases, J lost 6 bases, and 7 bases lay in between. The CDR3 DNA sequence: TGTGCCAGCCCCCTGCAGACCCAGTACGTC. Protein product: CASPLQTQYV.

This rearrangement joins TRBV3-1 to TRBJ1-5; no clear D gene. The CDR3 extends over 13 amino acids. Trimming pared 7 bases from V and 7 bases from J, leaving 14 bases between. The germline gives CDR1 LGHDT, CDR2 YNNKEL (reference sequence). The CDR3 reads CASNHGRYQPQHF. The CDR3 DNA is TGTGCCAGCAACCATGGCAGGTACCAGCCCCAGCATTTT.

This clonotype was recorded a few times. This rearrangement joins TRBV5-1 to TRBJ1-1; D is uncertain. The CDR3 sequence is 14 residues long. CDR1 and CDR2 (germline): SGHRS, YFSETQ. The ends were cut back, 2 bases at V and 5 bases at J, with 13 bases in the middle. As DNA, the CDR3 is TGCGCCAGCAGCTTCCTAACGGGGTGGACTGAAGCTTTCTTT. It translates to CASSFLTGWTEAFF.

The sample holds a few counts of this clonotype. J is TRBJ1-2 and V is TRBV7-3, with 7 nucleotides matching TRBD1. The V gene end was trimmed by 5 bases and the J gene end by 4 bases; junction bases not matched to a gene: 10. CDR3 length: 15 amino acids. Per germline, CDR1 SGHTA and CDR2 FQGTGA. The CDR3 DNA reads TGTGCCAGCAGCCAAACAGGGGATAGCGCCTATGGCTACACCTTC. This translates into CASSQTGDSAYGYTF.